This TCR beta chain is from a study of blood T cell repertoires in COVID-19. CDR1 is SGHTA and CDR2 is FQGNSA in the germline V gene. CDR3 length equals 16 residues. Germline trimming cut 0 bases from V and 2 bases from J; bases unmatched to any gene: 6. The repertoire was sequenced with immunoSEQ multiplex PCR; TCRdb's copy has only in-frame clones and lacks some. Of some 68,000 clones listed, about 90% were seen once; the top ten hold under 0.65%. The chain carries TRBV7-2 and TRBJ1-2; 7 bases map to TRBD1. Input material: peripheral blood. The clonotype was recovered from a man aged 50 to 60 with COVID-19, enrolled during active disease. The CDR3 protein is CASSLASGQSNYGYTF. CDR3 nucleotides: TGTGCCAGCAGCTTAGCCTCGGGACAGAGCAACTATGGCTACACCTTC.